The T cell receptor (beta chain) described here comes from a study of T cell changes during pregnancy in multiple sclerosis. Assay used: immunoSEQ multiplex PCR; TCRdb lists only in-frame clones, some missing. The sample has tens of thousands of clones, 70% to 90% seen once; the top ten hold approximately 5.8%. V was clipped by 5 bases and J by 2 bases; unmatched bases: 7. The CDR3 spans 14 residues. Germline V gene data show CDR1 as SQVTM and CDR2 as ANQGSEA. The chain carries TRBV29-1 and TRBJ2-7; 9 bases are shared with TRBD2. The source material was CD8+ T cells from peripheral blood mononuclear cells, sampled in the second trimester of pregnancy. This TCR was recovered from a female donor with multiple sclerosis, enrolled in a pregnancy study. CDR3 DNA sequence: TGCAGCGTTCGAGGACTAGCGAATACCTACGAGCAGTACTTC. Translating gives CSVRGLANTYEQYF.